The sequence of this TCR beta chain was determined in a study of cytomegalovirus exposure and HLA in healthy donors. CDR3 length equals 15 residues. With 3 bases removed from V and 0 bases from J, the gap between germline ends came to 11 bases. Germline CDR1 and CDR2: PRHDT and FYEKMQ (reference sequence). The PCR used 60 Vbeta and 13 Jbeta primers. Produced via immunoSEQ multiplex PCR; TCRdb's table is partial and in-frame only. The sample consists of over 150,000 clones, approximately 82% of them appearing once. This chain links TRBV13 with TRBJ1-2; D is possibly TRBD1 (6 bases). This TCR was sampled from a male donor in good health and CMV-seronegative. Sequenced input: PBMCs. CDR3 sequence: CASSFPDSPNYGYTF. The CDR3 nucleotides are TGTGCCAGCAGCTTCCCGGACAGCCCTAACTATGGCTACACCTTC. The variable domain in full, with the rest retrieved from reference TRBV13 and TRBJ1-2, is AAGVIQSPRHLIKEKRETATLKCYPIPRHDTVYWYQQGPGQDPQFLISFYEKMQSDKGSIPDRFSAQQFSDYHSELNMSSLELGDSALYFCASSFPDSPNYGYTFGSGTRLTVV.